Below are 29 T cell receptor beta chains sequenced from a single sample in a study of cytomegalovirus exposure and HLA in healthy donors. The study ran its PCR with 60 Vbeta and 13 Jbeta primers. Assay: immunoSEQ multiplex PCR; the TCRdb copy retains only in-frame clones and omits some. Counted here are tens of thousands of clones, roughly 68% occurring once; the ten biggest clones make up around 3.1%. The sequenced sample was PBMCs. The receptors here all came from a woman in her 50s in good health and CMV-seronegative.

In its sample, this clone was seen a few times. The chain employs TRBV20-1 and TRBJ1-2, with D perhaps matching TRBD1 (5 bases). V lost 6 bases and J 2 bases, leaving 7 bases between the germline ends. This CDR3 region has 11 residues. Germline-derived CDR1 and CDR2 are DFQATT and SNEGSKA (reference sequence). CDR3 sequence (DNA): TGCAGTGCGGACACGAACTATGGCTACACCTTC. The encoded protein is CSADTNYGYTF.

By frequency in the sample, this clone is medium-sized (0.01 to 0.1%). The genes are TRBV4-3 and TRBJ2-1; TRBD2 agrees at 15 bases. V shed 3 bases, J shed 14 bases, and the junction held 14 bases outside the gene matches. There are 17 residues in the CDR3. Germline assignment: CDR1 LGHNA and CDR2 YSLEER. The CDR3 sequence is CASSQESGLAGGSRKFF. DNA for the CDR3: TGCGCCAGCAGCCAGGAGTCTGGACTAGCGGGAGGGTCAAGGAAGTTCTTC.

V usage is TRBV7-8 and J usage is TRBJ1-2; D is ambiguous. Germline lookup yields CDR1 SGHVS and CDR2 FQNEAQ. Trimming removed 1 base from V and 7 bases from J, with 13 bases in between. The CDR3 is 14 amino acids. The CDR3 nucleotides read TGTGCCAGCAGCTTAGTGGCTACTAGAGGTGGCTACACCTTC. It yields the protein CASSLVATRGGYTF.

CDR3 bases: TGTGCCAGCAGCTCCCAGGGGCCCATCTTTAATCAGCCCCAGCATTTT. Translated, it gives CASSSQGPIFNQPQHF. The rearrangement links TRBV7-9 to TRBJ1-5, with a possible D match to TRBD1 (6 bases). The CDR3 consists of 16 residues. CDR1 and CDR2 from the germline V gene are SEHNR and FQNEAQ (reference sequence). V was trimmed by 4 bases and J by 4 bases, leaving 17 bases between them.

The chain uses TRBV5-4 and TRBJ2-7; 7 bases agree with TRBD1. In germline, CDR1 is SGHNT, CDR2 YYREEE (reference sequence). The CDR3 length is 15 residues. The V and J ends lost 4 bases and 0 bases, in that order; junction bases with no gene match: 7. CDR3 region: CASSPRQGSSYEQYF. CDR3 nucleotide sequence: TGTGCCAGCAGCCCCAGACAGGGTTCCTCCTACGAGCAGTACTTC.

The V and J genes are TRBV28 and TRBJ2-2; TRBD2 might be the D (5 bases). V was shortened by 6 bases and J by 6 bases, with 11 bases between the two germline ends. The CDR3 spans 13 residues. Germline V gene data show CDR1 as MDHEN and CDR2 as SYDVKM. The CDR3 coding sequence is TGTGCCAGCAGATCAGGACTCGCCGGGGAGCTGTTTTTT. It codes for CASRSGLAGELFF.

This clone has only a few counts. The chain joins TRBV5-6 to TRBJ2-1; D is ambiguous. V gave up 1 base and J gave up 1 base, with 15 bases separating them. Germline V CDR1 and CDR2: SGHDT, YYEEEE. There are 17 residues in the CDR3. As DNA, the CDR3 is TGTGCCAGCAGCTTGAGTCTGCGTATTCGGTCCTACAATGAGCAGTTCTTC. It specifies CASSLSLRIRSYNEQFF. Looking up the rest from reference TRBV5-6 and TRBJ2-1 gives the full variable domain: DAGVTQSPTHLIKTRGQQVTLRCSPKSGHDTVSWYQQALGQGPQFIFQYYEEEERQRGNFPDRFSGHQFPNYSSELNVNALLLGDSALYLCASSLSLRIRSYNEQFFGPGTRLTVL.

The chain employs TRBV19 and TRBJ1-4; D might be TRBD1 (6 bases). V was cut by 1 base and J by 3 bases, with 12 bases left in between. The CDR3 is 16 amino acids. Germline CDR1 and CDR2: LNHDA and SQIVND (reference sequence). This chain's CDR3 is CASSIGEGVANEKLFF. The CDR3 coding sequence is TGTGCCAGTAGTATAGGAGAGGGGGTAGCTAATGAAAAACTGTTTTTT. Using reference TRBV19 and TRBJ1-4 for the parts outside the CDR3, the full variable domain is DGGITQSPKYLFRKEGQNVTLSCEQNLNHDAMYWYRQDPGQGLRLIYYSQIVNDFQKGDIAEGYSVSREKKESFPLTVTSAQKNPTAFYLCASSIGEGVANEKLFFGSGTQLSVL.

The CDR3 region is CASRQGFLYNEQFF. CDR3 DNA: TGTGCCAGCAGACAGGGATTTCTTTACAATGAGCAGTTCTTC. This chain joins TRBV27 and TRBJ2-1; the D gene is possibly TRBD1 (6 bases). Trimming removed 6 bases from V and 4 bases from J, with 13 bases in between. The CDR3 consists of 14 residues. Germline V gene data show CDR1 as MNHEY and CDR2 as SMNVEV (reference sequence).

This clone was observed a few times. At the DNA level, this CDR3 is encoded by other sequences in the same sample as well. CDR3: CASSFLSSGETQYF. Here the CDR3 DNA reads TGTGCCAGCAGCTTCCTCTCCTCGGGGGAGACCCAGTACTTC. The chain carries TRBV5-6 and TRBJ2-5; weak D call: TRBD2 (5 bases). Germline-derived CDR1 and CDR2 are SGHDT and YYEEEE. This CDR3 contains 14 residues. Trimming removed 2 bases at V and 5 bases at J, with 13 bases between.

V usage is TRBV2 and J usage is TRBJ1-2, with 8 bases that match TRBD1. Germline CDR1 is SNHLY and CDR2 is FYNNEI. With V trimmed by 0 bases and J by 8 bases, 11 bases remained unmatched. The CDR3 totals 16 residues. CDR3: CASSEAAQTGVGGYTF. CDR3 nucleotide sequence: TGTGCCAGCAGTGAAGCGGCTCAGACAGGGGTTGGGGGCTACACCTTC. The variable domain in full, completed from reference TRBV2 and TRBJ1-2, reads EPEVTQTPSHQVTQMGQEVILRCVPISNHLYFYWYRQILGQKVEFLVSFYNNEISEKSEIFDDQFSVERPDGSNFTLKIRSTKLEDSAMYFCASSEAAQTGVGGYTFGSGTRLTVV.

The chain uses TRBV15 and TRBJ2-3; 11 bases map to TRBD2. The CDR3 has 16 residues. Germline CDR1 is LNHNV and CDR2 is YYDKDF (reference sequence). J was trimmed by 11 bases and V by 0 bases; bases with no gene match: 10. The CDR3 DNA reads as TGTGCCACCAGCAGAGACGGAGCTAGCGGGAGGTTTAAGCAGTATTTT. Translation: CATSRDGASGRFKQYF.

The chain uses TRBV7-2 and TRBJ2-1; D gene unclear. The CDR3 has 15 residues. In germline, CDR1 is SGHTA, CDR2 FQGNSA. Trimming cost V 6 bases and J 4 bases, with 16 bases left between them. CDR3 sequence reads: CASSGPGRKYNEQFF. The CDR3 DNA reads TGTGCCAGCAGTGGTCCGGGTAGGAAGTACAATGAGCAGTTCTTC.

This clone has only a few counts. This chain uses TRBV19 with TRBJ1-1, with D perhaps TRBD1 (6 bases). Trimming took off 5 bases at V and 5 bases at J, with 9 bases between the two ends. The CDR3 runs to 12 residues. Germline CDR1 and CDR2: LNHDA and SQIVND (reference sequence). CDR3 residues: CASSSDRTEAFF. In DNA form, the CDR3 reads TGTGCCAGTAGTTCCGACAGGACTGAAGCTTTCTTT.

Only a few counts were recorded for this clone. The CDR3 here is CASSLGGTGGYGYTF. CDR3 sequence (DNA): TGCGCCAGCAGCTTGGGCGGGACAGGGGGCTATGGCTACACCTTC. The chain links TRBV5-1 to TRBJ1-2; the match to TRBD1 covers 11 bases. V lost 0 bases, J lost 4 bases, and 2 bases stayed unmatched. The CDR3 sequence is 15 residues long. Germline V gene lookup returns CDR1 SGHRS and CDR2 YFSETQ.

The gene calls are TRBV15 and TRBJ1-1, with a possible D match to TRBD1 (6 bases). Germline loops: CDR1 LNHNV, CDR2 YYDKDF (reference sequence). The V gene lost 1 base and the J gene lost 4 bases, with 10 bases spanning the gap. This CDR3 has 14 amino acids. Here the CDR3 DNA reads TGTGCCACCAGCAGAGTTAGGGGGGGCACTGAAGCTTTCTTT. It encodes CATSRVRGGTEAFF.

The chain is built from TRBV7-8 and TRBJ2-1; TRBD2 might be the D (5 bases). Trimming took off 2 bases at V and 6 bases at J, with 17 bases between the two ends. Per germline, CDR1 SGHVS and CDR2 FQNEAQ. CDR3 size: 16 residues. This CDR3 is CASSLSPYSVGNEQFF. The CDR3 DNA sequence: TGTGCCAGCAGCTTAAGCCCCTATAGCGTGGGCAATGAGCAGTTCTTC. The whole variable domain, filled in from reference TRBV7-8 and TRBJ2-1, reads GAGVSQSPRYKVAKRGQDVALRCDPISGHVSLFWYQQALGQGPEFLTYFQNEAQLDKSGLPSDRFFAERPEGSVSTLKIQRTQQEDSAVYLCASSLSPYSVGNEQFFGPGTRLTVL.

The rearrangement links TRBV19 to TRBJ1-1; tentatively, D is TRBD1 (5 bases). V was cut by 6 bases and J by 0 bases, with 8 bases left in between. This CDR3 has 13 amino acids. In germline, CDR1 is LNHDA, CDR2 SQIVND (reference sequence). The CDR3 spells CASRTEMNTEAFF. CDR3 coding DNA: TGTGCCAGTAGGACAGAGATGAACACTGAAGCTTTCTTT.

V is TRBV11-2 and J is TRBJ1-1; D uncertain. This CDR3 is built from 13 residues. Germline V lookup: CDR1 SGHAT, CDR2 FQNNGV. Trimming left V 3 bases short and J 4 bases short, with 9 bases between. In DNA form, the CDR3 reads TGTGCCAGCAGCTTGTTCGCGGGCACTGAAGCTTTCTTT. This codes for CASSLFAGTEAFF. Based on the CDR3 plus reference TRBV11-2 and TRBJ1-1, the full variable domain is EAGVAQSPRYKIIEKRQSVAFWCNPISGHATLYWYQQILGQGPKLLIQFQNNGVVDDSQLPKDRFSAERLKGVDSTLKIQPAKLEDSAVYLCASSLFAGTEAFFGQGTRLTVV.

This sequence joins TRBV2 and TRBJ2-3; TRBD2 might be the D (6 bases). The CDR3 has 13 amino acids. Trimming removed 11 bases at V and 5 bases at J, with 17 bases between. Germline lookup yields CDR1 SNHLY and CDR2 FYNNEI. CDR3 protein: CASRWREGDTQYF. CDR3 sequence (DNA): TGTGCCTCGCGGTGGAGGGAAGGAGATACGCAGTATTTT.

The V call is TRBV27, the J call TRBJ2-7, with 9 bases that match TRBD2. V shed 8 bases and J 0 bases; nucleotides not matched to a gene: 5. CDR3 size: 14 residues. The germline V gene has CDR1 MNHEY and CDR2 SMNVEV (reference sequence). The CDR3 bases are TGTGCCAGCGGGAGGACTAGCGACTCCTACGAGCAGTACTTC. It translates to CASGRTSDSYEQYF.

The CDR3 DNA follows: TGCAGCGTTAGTGGGAGGTCAGCCACTGAAGCTTTCTTT. As protein: CSVSGRSATEAFF. The rearrangement joins TRBV29-1 to TRBJ1-1, with D uncertain. V was clipped by 5 bases and J by 4 bases, with 14 bases between them. The germline gives CDR1 SQVTM, CDR2 ANQGSEA. The CDR3 sequence is 13 residues long.

The chain couples TRBV5-1 to TRBJ2-7; 8 nucleotides line up with TRBD2. The J segment lost 1 base and the V segment lost 0 bases, leaving 6 bases of the junction unmatched. CDR1 and CDR2 from the germline V gene are SGHRS and YFSETQ. CDR3 length: 16 residues. The CDR3 DNA reads TGCGCCAGCAGCTTGGCCGGGGGGGCTAGTTCCTACGAGCAGTACTTC. Residues: CASSLAGGASSYEQYF.

V usage is TRBV5-1 and J usage is TRBJ1-3; tentatively, D is TRBD1 (5 bases). Trimming removed 0 bases from V and 7 bases from J, with 11 bases in between. Germline V gene data show CDR1 as SGHRS and CDR2 as YFSETQ. The CDR3 sequence is 14 residues long. The chain's CDR3 is CASSLGRVGNTIYF. The CDR3 coding sequence is TGCGCCAGCAGCTTGGGCAGGGTCGGCAACACCATATATTTT.

The rearrangement links TRBV29-1 to TRBJ2-1; 16 bases map to TRBD2. Germline V CDR1 and CDR2: SQVTM, ANQGSEA. Germline trimming cut 3 bases from V and 1 base from J; bases unmatched to any gene: 0. This CDR3 is 16 amino acids long. In DNA form, the CDR3 reads TGCAGCGTTGAGGGACTAGCGGGGGGGTCCTACAATGAGCAGTTCTTC. Amino acid sequence: CSVEGLAGGSYNEQFF.

By share, this clone ranks as medium-sized (0.01 to 0.1%). The chain couples TRBV2 to TRBJ2-4; 9 bases are shared with TRBD1. Trimming took 6 bases from V and 9 from J; bases not matched to a gene: 3. The V gene's germline CDR1 is SNHLY and CDR2 FYNNEI. There are 12 residues in the CDR3. CDR3 DNA: TGTGCCAGCAGGGGGACAGGGACCATTCAGTACTTC. Translation: CASRGTGTIQYF.

V and J are TRBV6-5 and TRBJ2-7; unclear D gene. The V gene's germline CDR1 is MNHEY and CDR2 SVGAGI. Between the trimmed V and J ends, which lost 6 bases and 6 bases, there was a span of 12 bases. The CDR3 consists of 12 residues. The CDR3 coding sequence is TGTGCCAGCAGCGGGTACGGCGTCGAGCAGTACTTC. Amino acids: CASSGYGVEQYF.

V and J are TRBV18 and TRBJ2-7; no reliable D call. Trimming took off 0 bases at V and 3 bases at J, with 6 bases between the two ends. This CDR3 has 13 residues. CDR1 and CDR2 from the germline V gene are KGHSH and LQKENI. The CDR3 reads CASSPPSVYEQYF. CDR3 sequence (DNA): TGTGCCAGCTCACCACCGTCCGTCTACGAGCAGTACTTC. Drawing the rest from reference TRBV18 and TRBJ2-7, the complete variable domain is NAGVMQNPRHLVRRRGQEARLRCSPMKGHSHVYWYRQLPEEGLKFMVYLQKENIIDESGMPKERFSAEFPKEGPSILRIQQVVRGDSAAYFCASSPPSVYEQYFGPGTRLTVT.

The rearrangement joins TRBV2 to TRBJ2-5; 15 bases are shared with TRBD2. The CDR3 totals 18 residues. The germline V gene has CDR1 SNHLY and CDR2 FYNNEI. Unmatched junction bases numbered 16, after V lost 10 bases and J lost 4 bases. Written as DNA, the CDR3 is TGTGCCACCTCGGGACTAGCGGGGGGAGGAACCGTTGCAGAGACCCAGTACTTC. It translates to CATSGLAGGGTVAETQYF.